These 27 T cell receptor beta chains share one sample of origin, sequenced in a study of low-dose radiotherapy and immunotherapy resistance in tumors. Alpha- and beta-chain coverage of first-strand cDNA came from TRAV- and TRBV-specific primers. Using a constant-region primer together with a V-primer adapter, TCRs were subjected to 20 PCR cycles of amplification. One entry per CDR3 protein, called by TCRdb with MiXCR from the reads. The sample comprises some 82,000 distinct CDR3 sequences, approximately 17% of which are singletons, and about 5.5% rests with the top ten. Time point specified: before trial treatment. The sequences come from PBMCs, collected before treatment. The receptors shown here come from a male donor with prostate cancer.

This clonotype was recorded at least ten times. The chain carries TRBV27 and TRBJ2-7; 8 positions match TRBD2. This CDR3 is built from 13 residues. The trim removed 5 bases at V and 7 bases at J, leaving 7 bases unmatched. In germline, CDR1 is MNHEY, CDR2 SMNVEV (reference sequence). The CDR3 coding sequence is TGTGCCAGCAGTCCCACCGTAGCGGGAGAGCAGTACTTC. Protein product: CASSPTVAGEQYF.

About this clonotype itself: The limits of the CDR3 on the DNA are not certain, so only TCRdb's listed CDR3 is given. The CDR3 loop reads CASSHGTGELFFF. This chain uses TRBV11-3 with TRBJ2-2. 13 amino acids form the CDR3, both terminal residues included. Germline V lookup: CDR1 SGHNT, CDR2 YENEEA.

This clonotype was recorded at least ten times. This chain's CDR3 is CASSLMVIGNTIYF. CDR3 nucleotide sequence: TGTGCCAGCAGCTTAATGGTTATTGGAAACACCATATATTTT. The chain couples TRBV11-3 to TRBJ1-3; D not resolved. The V end was cut by 2 bases, the J end by 3 bases, with 8 bases between. The CDR3 runs 14 residues. CDR1 and CDR2 from the germline V gene are SGHNT and YENEEA. Filled out from reference TRBV11-3 and TRBJ1-3, the complete variable domain reads EAGVVQSPRYKIIEKKQPVAFWCNPISGHNTLYWYLQNLGQGPELLIRYENEEAVDDSQLPKDRFSAERLKGVDSTLKIQPAELGDSAVYLCASSLMVIGNTIYFGEGSWLTVV.

Ten or more counts support this clonotype. The J gene is TRBJ2-5, the V gene TRBV7-2; maybe TRBD2 (7 bases). V was shortened by 5 bases and J by 1 base, with 20 bases between the two germline ends. Germline CDR1 reads SGHTA; CDR2 reads FQGNSA. The CDR3 is 17 residues long. CDR3 loop: CASSLGRGGSAQETQYF. The CDR3 DNA sequence: TGTGCCAGCAGCCTCGGAAGGGGGGGATCCGCCCAAGAGACCCAGTACTTC.

In its sample, this clonotype was seen many times. The chain joins TRBV18 to TRBJ2-1, with 9 bases aligning to TRBD1. This CDR3 comprises 16 residues. The J segment lost 2 bases and the V segment lost 2 bases, leaving 4 bases of the junction unmatched. Germline V gene data show CDR1 as KGHSH and CDR2 as LQKENI. The CDR3 protein is CASSPGTGIAYNEQFF. The CDR3 nucleotides are TGTGCCAGCTCACCAGGGACAGGGATCGCCTACAATGAGCAGTTCTTC.

V and J are TRBV12-3 or TRBV12-4 and TRBJ2-7; 15 nucleotides match TRBD2. The CDR3 has 17 amino acids. The trim removed 0 bases at V and 2 bases at J, leaving 2 bases unmatched. The CDR3 spells CASSLAWTSGGAYEQYF. The CDR3 DNA sequence: TGTGCCAGCAGTTTAGCGTGGACTAGCGGGGGGGCCTACGAGCAGTACTTC.

This clonotype appeared a few times. The chain links TRBV4-3 to TRBJ1-2, with D unresolved. The germline V and J ends were trimmed by 1 base and 4 bases, with 16 bases remaining between them. The CDR3 totals 16 residues. Per the germline V gene, CDR1 is LGHNA and CDR2 is YSLEER. CDR3 in amino acids: CASSQGLERRPYGYTF. CDR3 bases: TGCGCCAGCAGCCAAGGACTTGAGCGAAGGCCCTATGGCTACACCTTC.

This clonotype was recorded many times. This chain joins TRBV28 and TRBJ1-2; D is unclear. The CDR3 is 14 residues long. The germline V gene encodes CDR1 MDHEN and CDR2 SYDVKM. Trimming took 8 bases from V and 2 from J, leaving 15 bases between them. The CDR3 region is CASETESKNYGYTF. CDR3 sequence (DNA): TGTGCCAGCGAGACTGAGAGCAAAAACTATGGCTACACCTTC.

This clonotype was recorded at least ten times. The rearrangement uses TRBV2 and TRBJ2-5; 8 bases are a match to TRBD1. The CDR3 is made up of 16 amino acids. Per the germline V gene, CDR1 is SNHLY and CDR2 is FYNNEI. J lost 7 bases, V lost 11 bases, and 21 bases had no gene match. The CDR3 here is CAVEGSLAGGAGTQYF. The DNA of the CDR3 is TGTGCCGTAGAAGGGTCCCTCGCAGGGGGCGCAGGGACCCAGTACTTC. The full variable domain, with the rest looked up from reference TRBV2 and TRBJ2-5, is EPEVTQTPSHQVTQMGQEVILRCVPISNHLYFYWYRQILGQKVEFLVSFYNNEISEKSEIFDDQFSVERPDGSNFTLKIRSTKLEDSAMYFCAVEGSLAGGAGTQYFGPGTRLLVL.

This clonotype was seen ten or more times. The V call is TRBV7-3, the J call TRBJ2-2; tentatively, D is TRBD1 (7 bases). Deletions cut 3 bases from V and 7 bases from J, with 15 bases between. The CDR3 spans 15 residues. CDR1 and CDR2 from the germline V gene are SGHTA and FQGTGA. For the CDR3, the DNA is TGTGCCAGCAGCTTGCAGGGGGACTCAGACGGGGAGCTGTTTTTT. Protein sequence: CASSLQGDSDGELFF.

V is TRBV19 and J is TRBJ2-5; tentatively, D is TRBD1 (6 bases). The CDR3 is 15 amino acids. V was pared by 3 bases and J by 0 bases, with 11 bases between. The germline CDR1 and CDR2 sequences are LNHDA and SQIVND (reference sequence). The chain's CDR3 is CASSMTQGNQETQYF. The DNA for the CDR3 is TGTGCCAGTAGTATGACGCAGGGGAACCAAGAGACCCAGTACTTC.

The sample holds many counts of this clonotype. The genes are TRBV12-3 or TRBV12-4 and TRBJ1-2; D call uncertain. CDR3 size: 13 residues. The V end lost 0 bases, the J end lost 4 bases, and 6 bases lay between the germline ends. The CDR3 DNA reads TGTGCCAGCAGTTTAGCGCGTCCCTATGGCTACACCTTC. Translated: CASSLARPYGYTF.

Worth noting for this clonotype: This likely came from a read error, as a far larger clone is one base away. The gene calls are TRBV7-9 and TRBJ2-7; 10 bases map to TRBD2. The CDR3 spans 16 residues. Germline CDR1 and CDR2: SEHNR and FQNEAQ (reference sequence). The CDR3 reads CASTLGRAGGPYEQYF. DNA of the CDR3: TGTGCCAGCACCTTAGGCCGAGCGGGGGGGCCCTACGAGCAGTACTTC.

In this sample, this clonotype turned up many times. This chain connects TRBV5-1 to TRBJ2-1; D gene unclear. The length of the CDR3 is 12 residues. CDR1 is SGHRS, CDR2 YFSETQ, per germline. V lost 7 bases, J lost 5 bases, and 10 bases lay in between. CDR3 in amino acids: CASHEPNNEQFF. For the CDR3, the DNA is TGCGCCAGCCACGAACCCAACAATGAGCAGTTCTTC.

At least ten counts were recorded for this clonotype. V usage is TRBV5-6 and J usage is TRBJ2-2; D ambiguous. Germline CDR1 reads SGHDT; CDR2 reads YYEEEE. The CDR3 consists of 13 residues. Between the trimmed V and J ends, which lost 4 bases and 5 bases, there was a span of 9 bases. CDR3 amino acids: CASSPVGTGELFF. CDR3 sequence (DNA): TGTGCCAGCAGCCCTGTGGGGACCGGGGAGCTGTTTTTT. Full variable domain (outside the CDR3, taken from reference TRBV5-6 and TRBJ2-2): DAGVTQSPTHLIKTRGQQVTLRCSPKSGHDTVSWYQQALGQGPQFIFQYYEEEERQRGNFPDRFSGHQFPNYSSELNVNALLLGDSALYLCASSPVGTGELFFGEGSRLTVL.

The table lists this clonotype with many counts. The chain combines TRBV19 with TRBJ2-7; 7 positions agree with TRBD2. There are 16 residues in the CDR3. Germline V gives CDR1 LNHDA, CDR2 SQIVND (reference sequence). Trimming at V came to 3 bases and at J to 2 bases, leaving 10 bases not matched to a gene. CDR3 sequence reads: CASSMGPSAGPYEQYF. The CDR3 DNA reads as TGTGCCAGTAGTATGGGGCCCTCAGCGGGACCCTACGAGCAGTACTTC.

Concerning this clonotype: This may stem from a read error, because a much larger clone lies one nucleotide away. This rearrangement joins TRBV19 to TRBJ2-1; no definite D call. The CDR3 has 15 amino acids. Germline CDR1 is LNHDA and CDR2 is SQIVND (reference sequence). CDR3 nucleotides: TGTGCCAGTAGTATCAAGGATGTCTCCTACAATGAGCGGTTCTTC. Translating it yields CASSIKDVSYNERFF.

This clonotype was counted a single time. A single base is all that separates this from a far larger clone, so a read error is likely. V usage is TRBV6-6 and J usage is TRBJ2-7; the D gene could be TRBD1 or TRBD2 (5 bases each). CDR1 and CDR2 from the germline V gene are MNHNY and SVGAGI (reference sequence). The length of the CDR3 is 15 residues. The ends were cut back, 5 bases at V and 1 base at J, with 15 bases in the middle. CDR3 bases: TGTGCCAGCAGTGCCGAGGGGTCGGTATCCTACGAGCAGTACTTC. Translated, it gives CASSAEGSVSYEQYF.

The V and J genes are TRBV5-1 and TRBJ2-2, with unresolved D. Germline assignment: CDR1 SGHRS and CDR2 YFSETQ. The V end lost 3 bases, the J end lost 5 bases, and 8 bases lay between the germline ends. The CDR3 is made up of 13 amino acids. The CDR3 protein is CASSSEPTGELFF. DNA of the CDR3: TGCGCCAGCAGCTCGGAACCGACCGGGGAGCTGTTTTTT.

This clonotype has ten or more counts. The chain couples TRBV11-2 to TRBJ2-7; no definite D call. This CDR3 has 13 amino acids. The germline V and J ends were trimmed by 6 bases and 2 bases, with 11 bases remaining between them. Germline loops: CDR1 SGHAT, CDR2 FQNNGV. CDR3 amino acids: CASSRRQAYEQYF. CDR3 sequence (DNA): TGTGCCAGCAGTCGGCGGCAAGCCTACGAGCAGTACTTC. Full variable domain (rest looked up from reference TRBV11-2 and TRBJ2-7): EAGVAQSPRYKIIEKRQSVAFWCNPISGHATLYWYQQILGQGPKLLIQFQNNGVVDDSQLPKDRFSAERLKGVDSTLKIQPAKLEDSAVYLCASSRRQAYEQYFGPGTRLTVT.

At least ten counts were recorded for this clonotype. V gene TRBV15 combines with J gene TRBJ2-2, with D possibly being TRBD1 (6 bases). V lost 8 bases and J lost 0, with 13 bases in between. This CDR3 region has 15 residues. The germline CDR1 and CDR2 sequences are LNHNV and YYDKDF (reference sequence). DNA for the CDR3: TGTGCCACCGCGCACAGGGTACCGAACACCGGGGAGCTGTTTTTT. This gives the protein CATAHRVPNTGELFF.

The sample holds many counts of this clonotype. The rearrangement links TRBV28 to TRBJ1-5, with a possible D match to TRBD1 (5 bases). Germline CDR1 is MDHEN and CDR2 is SYDVKM. The CDR3 extends over 16 amino acids. Deletions cut 2 bases from V and 2 bases from J, with 13 bases between. Here the CDR3 reads CASSLGRGPRNQPQHF. In DNA form, the CDR3 reads TGTGCCAGCAGTTTAGGAAGGGGTCCACGCAATCAGCCCCAGCATTTT.

The chain employs TRBV30 and TRBJ2-2, with D hard to call. Looked up from germline, CDR1 is GTSNPN and CDR2 is SVGIG (reference sequence). The CDR3 runs to 13 residues. V was shortened by 3 bases and J by 1 base, with 6 bases between the two germline ends. The DNA of the CDR3 is TGTGCCTGGAGCGCCCAGAACACCGGGGAGCTGTTTTTT. It specifies CAWSAQNTGELFF.

Many counts were recorded for this clonotype. The rearrangement links TRBV5-1 to TRBJ2-6; no clear D gene. Trimming cost V 5 bases and J 2 bases, with 17 bases left between them. The CDR3 has 17 residues. Germline CDR1 and CDR2: SGHRS and YFSETQ. The CDR3 DNA follows: TGCGCCAGCAGTACGACCGGGCAGAGACCTGGGGCCAACGTCCTGACTTTC. Translating it yields CASSTTGQRPGANVLTF.

This clonotype was counted a few times. This chain connects TRBV5-5 to TRBJ1-5, with D perhaps TRBD1 (6 bases). Trimming removed 0 bases from V and 4 bases from J, with 14 bases in between. The length of the CDR3 is 16 residues. Germline CDR1 reads SGHKS; CDR2 reads YYEKEE (reference sequence). CDR3 residues: CASSLAPQGPNQPQHF. CDR3 sequence (DNA): TGTGCCAGCAGCTTGGCCCCACAGGGACCAAATCAGCCCCAGCATTTT.

The chain employs TRBV28 and TRBJ2-7; no clear D gene. Germline CDR1 reads MDHEN; CDR2 reads SYDVKM. The V and J ends lost 2 bases and 6 bases respectively, with 17 bases between them. The CDR3 is 15 amino acids. The CDR3 DNA reads TGTGCCAGCAGTTTAAGTGGGTACCCTTCGGGCGAGCAGTACTTC. Translating gives CASSLSGYPSGEQYF. The whole variable domain, filled in from reference TRBV28 and TRBJ2-7, reads DVKVTQSSRYLVKRTGEKVFLECVQDMDHENMFWYRQDPGLGLRLIYFSYDVKMKEKGDIPEGYSVSREKKERFSLILESASTNQTSMYLCASSLSGYPSGEQYFGPGTRLTVT.

As for this clonotype: This probably arose from a read error, given a far larger clone one base away. The V gene is TRBV28, the J gene TRBJ2-1; D is unclear. This CDR3 region has 13 residues. The germline V gene has CDR1 MDHEN and CDR2 SYDVKM. Trimming pared 6 bases from V and 10 bases from J, leaving 16 bases between. This chain's CDR3 is CASSPDGTYEQFF. The DNA for the CDR3 is TGTGCCAGCAGCCCGGACGGAACCTACGAGCAGTTCTTC.